The following is a TCR beta chain sequence with its context. The record originates from a study of T cell changes during pregnancy in multiple sclerosis. With 5 bases clipped from V and 9 bases from J, the junction kept 8 bases outside the gene matches. This CDR3 is built from 14 residues. CDR1 is GTSNPN and CDR2 is SVGIG in the germline V gene (reference sequence). The protocol was immunoSEQ multiplex PCR, while the TCRdb copy is restricted to in-frame clones and leaves out a portion. Of under 55,000 clones listed, roughly 95% were seen once; the top ten hold less than 0.35%. The chain employs TRBV30 and TRBJ2-1, with TRBD2 identical over 12 bases. The sequenced sample was CD4+ T cells from peripheral blood mononuclear cells, obtained in the third trimester of pregnancy. This receptor was identified in a female donor with multiple sclerosis, enrolled in a pregnancy study. The chain's CDR3 is CAWLRTSGKGEQFF. The DNA of the CDR3 is TGTGCCTGGCTAAGGACTAGCGGGAAGGGTGAGCAGTTCTTC.